The 2 T cell receptor beta chains presented below share a single source sample, sequenced in a study of blood T cell repertoires in COVID-19. The table came from immunoSEQ multiplex PCR; TCRdb's copy has only in-frame clones and leaves some out. Among about 170,000 clones listed, about nine tenths were seen once. Specimen: peripheral blood. The receptors here all came from a man aged 25-40 years with COVID-19, enrolled during active disease.

V is TRBV7-2 and J is TRBJ1-3, with 7 bases aligning to TRBD1. CDR1 and CDR2 from the germline V gene are SGHTA and FQGNSA. This CDR3 has 17 residues. V was clipped by 5 bases and J by 1 base; unmatched bases: 11. The CDR3: CASSRNLGQQSGNTIYF. The CDR3 region has the DNA TGTGCCAGCAGCCGGAACCTGGGACAGCAGTCTGGAAACACCATATATTTT.

V usage is TRBV7-3 and J usage is TRBJ1-1, with D maybe TRBD1 (5 bases). The germline gives CDR1 SGHTA, CDR2 FQGTGA. The CDR3 extends over 13 amino acids. V was clipped by 3 bases and J by 5 bases, with 10 bases between them. CDR3: CASSLGGVTEAFF. The CDR3, as DNA: TGTGCCAGCAGCTTGGGGGGAGTTACTGAAGCTTTCTTT.